The 16 T cell receptor beta chains below all came from one sample that was sequenced in a study of T-cell memory formation after mild COVID-19. TCRdb re-derived calls from the 5' RACE reads in MiXCR, one entry per CDR3 protein. The repertoire holds 150,000 to 200,000 distinct CDR3 sequences, with 9.5% to 13% as singletons. The sequencing sample was made of PBMCs or a T cell subset sorted from them (not recorded which). These receptors were obtained from a man aged 18 to 35 who had mild COVID-19 (a few samples of this study predate the infection). Cell type and time point are not known.

This rearrangement joins TRBV24-1 to TRBJ1-2, with 9 bases fitting TRBD1. Per the germline V gene, CDR1 is KGHDR and CDR2 is SFDVKD. J was trimmed by 7 bases and V by 4 bases; bases with no gene match: 6. The CDR3 has 14 amino acids. CDR3 DNA: TGTGCCACCAGTGACGGGACAGGGAGGAGTGGCTACACCTTC. As protein: CATSDGTGRSGYTF.

The chain is built from TRBV5-1 and TRBJ2-3; the match to TRBD2 covers 9 bases. Trimming at V came to 0 bases and at J to 4 bases, leaving 6 bases not matched to a gene. This CDR3 is 16 amino acids long. CDR1 SGHRS and CDR2 YFSETQ come from the germline V gene. DNA for the CDR3: TGCGCCAGCAGCTTGGAAAGCGGGGGGCGATCAGATACGCAGTATTTT. Encoded protein: CASSLESGGRSDTQYF.

This clonotype was counted only a few times. This chain connects TRBV10-2 to TRBJ1-1, with D maybe TRBD1 (5 bases). The germline gives CDR1 WSHSY, CDR2 SAAADI. This CDR3 has 18 amino acids. V lost 4 bases and J lost 1, with 22 bases in between. The CDR3 DNA reads TGCGCCAGCAGTGCATCCCCAATGGGGGGAACCTCGAACACTGAAGCTTTCTTT. It specifies CASSASPMGGTSNTEAFF.

The CDR3 bases are TGTGCCAGCTCACCACCGTTGGAGACCCAGTACTTC. Translating gives CASSPPLETQYF. The rearrangement joins TRBV18 to TRBJ2-5; D uncertain. Trimming pared 0 bases from V and 5 bases from J, leaving 4 bases between. Germline assignment: CDR1 KGHSH and CDR2 LQKENI. The CDR3 contains 12 residues.

This clonotype was counted only a few times. V gene TRBV7-2 combines with J gene TRBJ1-6; D ambiguous. The CDR3 consists of 17 residues. V gave up 4 bases and J gave up 8 bases, with 21 bases separating them. Germline V lookup: CDR1 SGHTA, CDR2 FQGNSA. CDR3 amino acids: CASSSVPAGSGDSPLHF. The DNA for the CDR3 is TGTGCCAGCAGCTCAGTCCCGGCCGGGTCCGGCGATTCACCCCTCCACTTT.

There are many counts of this clonotype. The chain uses TRBV12-3 or TRBV12-4 and TRBJ2-3, with D perhaps TRBD1 or TRBD2 (6 bases each). The length of the CDR3 is 14 residues. The germline V and J ends were trimmed by 3 bases and 4 bases, with 11 bases remaining between them. The chain's CDR3 is CASSFGGLADTQYF. The DNA of the CDR3 is TGTGCCAGCAGTTTCGGGGGCTTGGCAGATACGCAGTATTTT.

The table lists this clonotype with many counts. This chain uses TRBV6-5 with TRBJ2-2, with 9 bases matching TRBD1. The length of the CDR3 is 15 residues. V shed 6 bases, J shed 4 bases, and the junction held 6 bases outside the gene matches. CDR1 and CDR2 (germline): MNHEY, SVGAGI. The CDR3 nucleotides read TGTGCCAGCAGAAAACAGGGGGCGGGCACCGGGGAGCTGTTTTTT. Residues: CASRKQGAGTGELFF.

The chain uses TRBV27 and TRBJ2-5; possibly TRBD2 for D (6 bases). Germline V gives CDR1 MNHEY, CDR2 SMNVEV (reference sequence). The CDR3 is made up of 13 amino acids. V lost 5 bases and J lost 9, with 16 bases in between. This CDR3 is CASSGAGLPAQYF. The CDR3 nucleotides read TGTGCCAGCAGTGGCGCGGGACTCCCCGCCCAGTACTTC.

This clonotype came up many times. The chain links TRBV30 to TRBJ2-5, with D possibly being TRBD2 (5 bases). V lost 2 bases to trimming and J lost 0 bases, with 7 bases between them. The V gene's germline CDR1 is GTSNPN and CDR2 SVGIG (reference sequence). The CDR3 totals 13 residues. CDR3: CAWSRGNQETQYF. CDR3 nucleotides: TGTGCCTGGAGTCGAGGGAACCAAGAGACCCAGTACTTC.

This clonotype was counted between two and nine times. The chain couples TRBV4-2 to TRBJ2-2, with 8 bases identical to TRBD1. The V and J ends lost 8 bases and 7 bases, in that order; junction bases with no gene match: 12. The germline V gene has CDR1 LGHNA and CDR2 YNFKEQ. This CDR3 region has 15 residues. The CDR3 sequence: CASGNPRGQSGELFF. CDR3 DNA: TGTGCCAGCGGAAACCCCAGGGGGCAAAGCGGGGAGCTGTTTTTT.

The gene calls are TRBV4-3 and TRBJ2-2; 7 bases fit TRBD1. The CDR3 consists of 16 residues. CDR1 and CDR2 from the germline V gene are LGHNA and YSLEER. Losses at the gene ends were 0 bases for V and 7 bases for J; bases not matched to a gene: 8. CDR3 bases: TGCGCCAGCAGCCAAGAACTCGACAGGGCGAACGGGGAGCTGTTTTTT. It yields the protein CASSQELDRANGELFF.

This clonotype was seen only a few times. This chain connects TRBV7-3 to TRBJ2-3; TRBD2 matches at 9 bases. The V gene end was trimmed by 5 bases and the J gene end by 4 bases; junction bases not matched to a gene: 10. Germline V gene lookup returns CDR1 SGHTA and CDR2 FQGTGA. The length of the CDR3 is 16 residues. The CDR3 protein is CASSPSSGGYSDTQYF. In DNA, the CDR3 is TGTGCCAGCAGCCCAAGCAGCGGGGGGTATTCAGATACGCAGTATTTT.

The CDR3 DNA reads as TGTGCCAGCAGCCTAGGGTTCGACAATCAGCCCCAGCATTTT. This encodes CASSLGFDNQPQHF. This chain uses TRBV27 with TRBJ1-5; D gene uncertain. Germline values: CDR1 MNHEY, CDR2 SMNVEV (reference sequence). V was shortened by 6 bases and J by 3 bases, with 12 bases between the two germline ends. CDR3 length: 14 amino acids.

This clonotype appeared a few times. DNA of the CDR3: TGTGCCAGCAGCCTGGGACTAGCTCGGAACAATGAGCAGTTCTTC. Encoded protein: CASSLGLARNNEQFF. This sequence joins TRBV11-3 and TRBJ2-1; 9 bases match TRBD2. The germline gives CDR1 SGHNT, CDR2 YENEEA. With 5 bases clipped from V and 5 bases from J, the junction kept 7 bases outside the gene matches. The CDR3 is 15 residues long.

Only a few counts were recorded for this clonotype. As DNA, the CDR3 is TGCGCCAGCAGCTTTTTACAGGGTATCACTGAAGCTTTCTTT. Translated: CASSFLQGITEAFF. V is TRBV5-1 and J is TRBJ1-1, with D perhaps matching TRBD1 (6 bases). The CDR3 has 14 amino acids. V lost 2 bases to trimming and J lost 4 bases, with 12 bases between them. From germline, CDR1 is SGHRS and CDR2 YFSETQ.

The chain recombines TRBV6-5 with TRBJ1-1; D not certain. V was clipped by 1 base and J by 1 base, with 10 bases between them. The CDR3 totals 15 residues. The V gene's germline CDR1 is MNHEY and CDR2 SVGAGI. CDR3 coding DNA: TGTGCCAGCAGTTACTTTCGGCACCAGAACACTGAAGCTTTCTTT. Amino acids: CASSYFRHQNTEAFF.